The rows below give T cell receptor beta chains drawn from one sample of a study of cytomegalovirus exposure and HLA in healthy donors. TCRdb's copy holds only in-frame clones and misses some; the assay was immunoSEQ multiplex PCR. The table includes 90,000 or so clones, approximately 71% detected once. Sequences were obtained from PBMCs. The receptors originated from a woman aged 18-29 years in good health and CMV-seropositive. The CDR3 runs from the conserved cysteine through the conserved F or W. A D gene is named only where the DNA matches it firmly. Clone sizes are given selectively: once, few, many, or a class where the clone is expanded.

cdr3_aa cdr3_nt j_call clone_size d_call v_call
CASSVRDYSYEQYF TGTGCCAGCAGCGTAAGGGACTACTCCTACGAGCAGTACTTC TRBJ2-7 - TRBD2 TRBV7-8
CASSPRDRGSPLHF TGTGCCAGCAGCCCCCGGGACAGGGGTTCACCCCTCCACTTT TRBJ1-6 - TRBD1 TRBV7-2
CASSEFPVNYGYTF TGCGCCAGCAGTGAGTTTCCCGTTAACTATGGCTACACCTTC TRBJ1-2 - - TRBV10-1
CASSLSSLAGSYEQYF TGTGCCAGCAGCTTATCTAGCCTAGCGGGTTCTTACGAGCAGTACTTC TRBJ2-7 - TRBD2 TRBV5-8
CASSLSTGGLGEQYF TGTGCCAGTAGCCTTTCGACGGGGGGCCTGGGCGAGCAGTACTTC TRBJ2-7 few - TRBV19
CASSQGLAGEETQYF TGTGCCAGCAGCCAAGGACTAGCGGGGGAAGAGACCCAGTACTTC TRBJ2-5 few TRBD2 TRBV11-1
CASSLAGTDTQYF TGCGCCAGCAGCTTGGCCGGGACAGATACGCAGTATTTT TRBJ2-3 - - TRBV5-1
CASSGQGAGGYTF TGTGCCAGCAGCGGACAGGGGGCAGGTGGCTACACCTTC TRBJ1-2 few TRBD1 TRBV9
CATSGADQPQHF TGTGCCACCAGCGGTGCGGATCAGCCCCAGCATTTT TRBJ1-5 - - TRBV15
CASSLVGRGAFF TGTGCCAGCAGTTTGGTGGGGCGGGGGGCTTTCTTT TRBJ1-1 - - TRBV28
CASIPGQGPYEQYF TGTGCCAGCATCCCGGGACAGGGTCCCTACGAGCAGTACTTC TRBJ2-7 - TRBD1 TRBV6-1
CASSPGRWEGYTF TGTGCCAGCAGCCCCGGCCGGTGGGAGGGCTACACCTTC TRBJ1-2 - - TRBV7-3
CASSLLRGPLNTEAFF TGTGCCAGCAGCTTATTGAGGGGGCCGTTGAACACTGAAGCTTTCTTT TRBJ1-1 - TRBD1 TRBV7-9
CASSLIGAENTGELFF TGTGCCAGCAGCTTAATAGGGGCGGAGAACACCGGGGAGCTGTTTTTT TRBJ2-2 - - TRBV7-6
CASSSGTGSYEQYF TGTGCCAGCAGTTCCGGGACAGGGTCCTACGAGCAGTACTTC TRBJ2-7 - TRBD1 TRBV28
CASRKRELNTEAFF TGTGCCAGCAGGAAACGGGAACTGAACACTGAAGCTTTCTTT TRBJ1-1 - - TRBV7-9
CASSVDGRANEKLFF TGTGCCAGCAGCGTAGATGGGCGGGCTAATGAAAAACTGTTTTTT TRBJ1-4 - - TRBV9
CASSCLPLAGGSNEQFF TGTGCCAGCAGCTGCCTCCCACTAGCGGGTGGATCCAATGAGCAGTTCTTC TRBJ2-1 once TRBD2 TRBV7-4
CASLQGVPNTGELFF TGTGCCAGTTTACAGGGGGTACCGAACACCGGGGAGCTGTTTTTT TRBJ2-2 - TRBD1 TRBV2
CASSFAGTGVYEQYF TGTGCCAGCAGCTTCGCCGGGACAGGGGTTTACGAGCAGTACTTC TRBJ2-7 - TRBD1 TRBV9
CASSGGNQPQHF TGTGCCAGCAGTGGGGGGAATCAGCCCCAGCATTTT TRBJ1-5 - - TRBV27